Here is one T cell receptor beta chain with its context. Time point denoted: cycle 4 day 1 (C4D1), after five to seven weeks of nivolumab. In every patient, relapse followed autologous stem cell transplantation, while exposure to brentuximab vedotin differed. By magnetic negative selection, CD4+ T cells were purified from thawed PBMCs. Trimming took off 6 bases at V and 5 bases at J, with 15 bases between the two ends. The CDR3 is 14 amino acids. The germline V gene has CDR1 MNHNS and CDR2 SASEGT. The sample originates from a study of PD-1 blockade in classical Hodgkin lymphoma. Data came from immunoSEQ multiplex PCR; TCRdb stores just in-frame clones and leaves some out. The repertoire holds under 25,000 clones, approximately 67% seen once, with around 1.2% in the top ten.

The sequence was collected from a human donor with classical Hodgkin lymphoma. This chain joins TRBV6-1 and TRBJ2-3; D perhaps matches TRBD1 (6 bases). The starting material was CD4+ T cells from blood, obtained before the fourth cycle of nivolumab. The chain's CDR3 is CASRKTGAIDTQYF. CDR3 sequence (DNA): TGTGCCAGCAGGAAGACAGGAGCCATAGATACGCAGTATTTT.